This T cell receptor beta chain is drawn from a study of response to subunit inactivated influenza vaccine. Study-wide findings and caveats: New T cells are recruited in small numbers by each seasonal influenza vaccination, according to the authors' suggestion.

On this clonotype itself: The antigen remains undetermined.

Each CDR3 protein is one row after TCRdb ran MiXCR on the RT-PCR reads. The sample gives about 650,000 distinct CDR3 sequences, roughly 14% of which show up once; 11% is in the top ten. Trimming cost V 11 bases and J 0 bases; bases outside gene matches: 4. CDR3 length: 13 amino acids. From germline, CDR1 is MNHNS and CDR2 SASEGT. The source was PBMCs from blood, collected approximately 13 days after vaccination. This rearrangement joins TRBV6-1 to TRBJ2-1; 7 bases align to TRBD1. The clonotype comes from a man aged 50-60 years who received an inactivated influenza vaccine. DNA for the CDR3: TGTGCCTGCCGGGACAGCTCCTACAATGAGCAGTTCTTC. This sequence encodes CACRDSSYNEQFF.